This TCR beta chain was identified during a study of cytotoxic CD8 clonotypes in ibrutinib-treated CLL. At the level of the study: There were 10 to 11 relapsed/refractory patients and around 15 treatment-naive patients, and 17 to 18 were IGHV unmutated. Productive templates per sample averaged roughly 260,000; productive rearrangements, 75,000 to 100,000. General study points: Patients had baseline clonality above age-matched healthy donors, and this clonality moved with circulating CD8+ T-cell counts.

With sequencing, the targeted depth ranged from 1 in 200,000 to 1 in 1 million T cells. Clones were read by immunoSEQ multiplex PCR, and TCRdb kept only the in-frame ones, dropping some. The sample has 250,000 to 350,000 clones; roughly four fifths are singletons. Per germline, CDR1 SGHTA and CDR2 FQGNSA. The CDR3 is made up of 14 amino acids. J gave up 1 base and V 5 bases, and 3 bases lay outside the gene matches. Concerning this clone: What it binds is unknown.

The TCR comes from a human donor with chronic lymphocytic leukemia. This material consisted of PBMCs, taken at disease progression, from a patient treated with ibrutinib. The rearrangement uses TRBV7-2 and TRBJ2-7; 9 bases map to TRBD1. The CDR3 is CASSQDRGSYEQYF. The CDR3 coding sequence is TGTGCCAGCAGCCAGGACAGGGGATCCTACGAGCAGTACTTC.